This T cell receptor beta chain was identified during a study of OX40 agonist ivuxolimab in advanced cancers. Study details: The dose of intravenous ivuxolimab that patients received every 2 weeks ranged from 0.01 to 10 mg/kg. Recorded diagnoses for dose-escalation patients were hepatocellular carcinoma, melanoma, renal cell or head and neck cancer.

This clone was found once. Its antigen is still unknown. With 3 bases removed from V and 6 bases from J, the gap between germline ends came to 15 bases. The germline gives CDR1 MNHEY, CDR2 SMNVEV (reference sequence). The CDR3 length is 15 residues. Study-level findings and limits: Partial responders at 0.1-3.0 mg/kg had among the lowest clonal expansion.

Sequencing used immunoSEQ multiplex PCR; TCRdb keeps in-frame clones, though not all of them. The sample yields 85,000 to 100,000 clones, approximately 93% seen once. This TCR was recovered from an adult with an advanced solid tumor such as melanoma, head and neck, liver or kidney cancer. Sequenced material: CD4+ or CD8+ T cells sorted from blood, taken in a trial of the OX40 agonist ivuxolimab. This chain connects TRBV27 to TRBJ1-5; D perhaps matches TRBD1 (6 bases). CDR3 bases: TGTGCCAGCAGTTTTATATCGGGGGGCACTCAGCCCCAGCATTTT. Translating gives CASSFISGGTQPQHF.